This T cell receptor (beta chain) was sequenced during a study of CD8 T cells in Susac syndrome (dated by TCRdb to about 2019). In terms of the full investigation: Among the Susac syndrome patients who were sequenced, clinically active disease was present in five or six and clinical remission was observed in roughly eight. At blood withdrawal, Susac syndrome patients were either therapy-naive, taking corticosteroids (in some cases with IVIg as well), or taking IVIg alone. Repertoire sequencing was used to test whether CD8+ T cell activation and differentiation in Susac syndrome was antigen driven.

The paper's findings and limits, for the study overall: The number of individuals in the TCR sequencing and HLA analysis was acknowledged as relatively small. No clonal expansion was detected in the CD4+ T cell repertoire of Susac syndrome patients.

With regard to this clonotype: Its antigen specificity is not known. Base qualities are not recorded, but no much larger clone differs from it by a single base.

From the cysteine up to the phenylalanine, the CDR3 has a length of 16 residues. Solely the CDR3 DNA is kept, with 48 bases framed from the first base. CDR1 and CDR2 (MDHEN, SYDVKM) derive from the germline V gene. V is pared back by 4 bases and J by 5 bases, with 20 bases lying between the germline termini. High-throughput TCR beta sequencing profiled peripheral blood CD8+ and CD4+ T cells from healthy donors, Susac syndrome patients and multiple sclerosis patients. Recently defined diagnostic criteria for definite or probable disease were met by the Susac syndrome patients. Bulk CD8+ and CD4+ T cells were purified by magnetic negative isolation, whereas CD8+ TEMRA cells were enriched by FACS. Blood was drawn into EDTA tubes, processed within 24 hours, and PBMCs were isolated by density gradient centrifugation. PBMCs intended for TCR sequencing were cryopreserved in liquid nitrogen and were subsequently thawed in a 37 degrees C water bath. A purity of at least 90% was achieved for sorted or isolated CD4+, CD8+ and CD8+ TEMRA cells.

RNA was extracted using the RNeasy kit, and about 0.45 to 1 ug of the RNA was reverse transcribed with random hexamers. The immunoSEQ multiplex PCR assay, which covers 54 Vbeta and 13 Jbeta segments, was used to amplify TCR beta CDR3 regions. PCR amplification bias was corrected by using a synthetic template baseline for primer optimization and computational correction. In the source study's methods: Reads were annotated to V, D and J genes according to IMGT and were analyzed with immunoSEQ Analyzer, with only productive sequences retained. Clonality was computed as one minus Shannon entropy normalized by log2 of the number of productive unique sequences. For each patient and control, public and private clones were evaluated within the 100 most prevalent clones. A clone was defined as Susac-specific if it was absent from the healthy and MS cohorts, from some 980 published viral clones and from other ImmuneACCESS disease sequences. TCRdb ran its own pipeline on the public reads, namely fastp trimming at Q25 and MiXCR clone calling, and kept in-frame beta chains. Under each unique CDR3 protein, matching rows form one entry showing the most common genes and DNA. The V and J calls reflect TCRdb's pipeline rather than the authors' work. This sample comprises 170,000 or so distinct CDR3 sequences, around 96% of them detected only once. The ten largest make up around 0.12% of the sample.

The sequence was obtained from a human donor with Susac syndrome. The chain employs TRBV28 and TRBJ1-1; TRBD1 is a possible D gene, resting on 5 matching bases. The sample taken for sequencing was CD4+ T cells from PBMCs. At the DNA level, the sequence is TGTGCCAGCAGTTCCCTTTGGGGCACCGAGGGAACTGAAGCTTTCTTT. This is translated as CASSSLWGTEGTEAFF.